Following are 22 T cell receptor beta chains from one sample sequenced in a study of blood T cell repertoires in COVID-19. Clones were read by immunoSEQ multiplex PCR, and TCRdb kept only the in-frame ones, dropping some. The sample holds about 73,000 clones, around 80% seen once. The sequenced sample consisted of peripheral blood. The receptor source for this set is an older man with active or convalescent COVID-19.

In its sample, this clone was seen once. This sequence joins TRBV6-5 and TRBJ2-7; TRBD2 matches 7 bases. The J segment lost 2 bases and the V segment lost 2 bases, leaving 9 bases of the junction unmatched. The CDR3 length is 16 residues. Per germline, CDR1 MNHEY and CDR2 SVGAGI. Here the CDR3 reads CASSYASGTITYEQYF. Written as DNA, the CDR3 is TGTGCCAGCAGTTACGCCTCAGGGACTATCACCTACGAGCAGTACTTC.

This sequence joins TRBV29-1 and TRBJ1-5; 7 bases match TRBD1. Germline loops: CDR1 SQVTM, CDR2 ANQGSEA. J was trimmed by 2 bases and V by 5 bases; bases with no gene match: 6. CDR3 length equals 14 residues. The CDR3 protein is CSVRTGAGNQPQHF. CDR3 bases: TGCAGCGTTCGTACAGGGGCGGGCAATCAGCCCCAGCATTTT.

J is TRBJ1-1 and V is TRBV2, with D possibly being TRBD1 (6 bases). The germline gives CDR1 SNHLY, CDR2 FYNNEI. Trimming removed 4 bases at V and 6 bases at J, with 9 bases between. This CDR3 spans 12 amino acids. The chain's CDR3 is CASSVSGAEAFF. In DNA, the CDR3 is TGTGCCAGCAGTGTATCAGGGGCTGAAGCTTTCTTT.

Written as DNA, the CDR3 is TGTGCCAGCAGCGCCAACAGGGACTACGAGCAGTACTTC. Translated, it gives CASSANRDYEQYF. The gene calls are TRBV7-2 and TRBJ2-7, with a tentative D call TRBD1 (6 bases). V gave up 5 bases and J gave up 3 bases, with 11 bases separating them. In germline, CDR1 is SGHTA, CDR2 FQGNSA. The CDR3 spans 13 residues.

V and J are TRBV18 and TRBJ2-7, with a possible D match to TRBD1 (6 bases). V was cut by 1 base and J by 2 bases, with 9 bases left in between. This CDR3 comprises 14 residues. CDR1 and CDR2 from the germline V gene are KGHSH and LQKENI. The CDR3 bases are TGTGCCAGCTCACCACGGACAGAAACCTACGAGCAGTACTTC. As protein: CASSPRTETYEQYF.

The V gene is TRBV4-2, the J gene TRBJ1-2; TRBD1 aligns across 8 bases. Germline V gene lookup returns CDR1 LGHNA and CDR2 YNFKEQ. CDR3 length: 15 residues. V was clipped by 4 bases and J by 6 bases; unmatched bases: 10. CDR3 residues: CASSREPTGGDGYTF. The CDR3 DNA reads TGTGCCAGCAGCCGCGAACCCACAGGGGGGGATGGCTACACCTTC.

The J gene is TRBJ2-2, the V gene TRBV15; 7 nucleotides agree with TRBD2. V gave up 2 bases and J gave up 1 base; unmatched junction bases: 7. Germline V gene sequence: CDR1 LNHNV, CDR2 YYDKDF (reference sequence). CDR3 size: 17 residues. The CDR3: CATSRPLAGVNTGELFF. CDR3 sequence (DNA): TGTGCCACCAGCAGACCCTTAGCGGGCGTGAACACCGGGGAGCTGTTTTTT.

The chain joins TRBV7-2 to TRBJ2-2, with TRBD2 matching over 13 bases. The V and J ends lost 1 base and 0 bases, in that order; junction bases with no gene match: 5. The CDR3 is 19 amino acids. The germline V gene has CDR1 SGHTA and CDR2 FQGNSA. The CDR3, as DNA: TGTGCCAGCAGCTTAGGGCGACTAGCGGGAGGACCGAACACCGGGGAGCTGTTTTTT. Its translation: CASSLGRLAGGPNTGELFF.

This clone was detected once. V and J are TRBV11-2 and TRBJ2-7; D is possibly TRBD1 (5 bases). The CDR3 consists of 15 residues. The V gene lost 5 bases and the J gene lost 3 bases, with 17 bases spanning the gap. The germline CDR1 and CDR2 sequences are SGHAT and FQNNGV. CDR3 protein: CASSGARVRIYEQYF. CDR3 nucleotide sequence: TGTGCCAGCAGCGGGGCTCGGGTACGGATCTACGAGCAGTACTTC.

This clone was observed a few times. This sequence joins TRBV14 and TRBJ1-1, with D possibly TRBD1 on 6 matching bases. CDR3 length equals 16 residues. Per the germline V gene, CDR1 is SGHDN and CDR2 is FVKESK. V was trimmed by 0 bases and J by 8 bases, leaving 19 bases between them. DNA of the CDR3: TGTGCCAGCAGCCAAGAGGGCAGGGGCTGGAGTGAGGAAGCTTTCTTT. Its translation: CASSQEGRGWSEEAFF.

The genes are TRBV28 and TRBJ2-5; a possible D gene is TRBD2 (6 bases). This CDR3 is built from 13 residues. V was clipped by 2 bases and J by 6 bases, with 10 bases between them. Germline-derived CDR1 and CDR2 are MDHEN and SYDVKM. The CDR3 DNA is TGTGCCAGCAGTTTACGCGGGGTAAAGACCCAGTACTTC. Protein sequence: CASSLRGVKTQYF.

V and J are TRBV5-1 and TRBJ2-3; 11 nucleotides agree with TRBD1. The germline CDR1 and CDR2 sequences are SGHRS and YFSETQ. This CDR3 is 16 amino acids long. V lost 4 bases to trimming and J lost 2 bases; unmatched junction nucleotides: 6. CDR3 DNA: TGCGCCAGCAGCCCGAGGACAGGGGGCCCCACAGATACGCAGTATTTT. Encoded protein: CASSPRTGGPTDTQYF.

The chain has TRBV4-3 and TRBJ2-1; TRBD2 matches at 9 bases. Germline V gives CDR1 LGHNA, CDR2 YSLEER. Trimming took 3 bases from V and 10 from J; bases not matched to a gene: 16. The CDR3 contains 17 residues. CDR3 protein: CASSHLPGLARRWEQFF. CDR3 bases: TGCGCCAGCAGCCACTTACCGGGACTAGCTCGTCGTTGGGAGCAGTTCTTC.

The chain carries TRBV7-2 and TRBJ2-3; D uncertain. The CDR3 spans 15 residues. The germline V and J ends were trimmed by 5 bases and 10 bases, with 22 bases remaining between them. Germline V gene data show CDR1 as SGHTA and CDR2 as FQGNSA. The CDR3 coding sequence is TGTGCCAGCAGCCCAGTCGTGGCCGATAATAATGCGCAGTATTTT. It is translated as CASSPVVADNNAQYF.

V is TRBV5-1 and J is TRBJ2-3; 12 nucleotides match TRBD1. V shed 7 bases, J shed 5 bases, and the junction held 8 bases outside the gene matches. This CDR3 spans 15 amino acids. The germline V gene has CDR1 SGHRS and CDR2 YFSETQ. The CDR3 DNA reads TGCGCCAGCGCGCGGGACAGGGGGCGCCGAGATACGCAGTATTTT. This gives the protein CASARDRGRRDTQYF.

The chain couples TRBV27 to TRBJ2-2; 7 nucleotides agree with TRBD2. The CDR3 has 17 amino acids. Germline-derived CDR1 and CDR2 are MNHEY and SMNVEV (reference sequence). The V and J ends lost 5 bases and 3 bases, in that order; junction bases with no gene match: 12. CDR3 amino acids: CASSHPTGSGYTGELFF. The CDR3 DNA follows: TGTGCCAGCAGTCATCCCACTGGTAGCGGGTACACCGGGGAGCTGTTTTTT.

This clone was counted between two and nine times. This sequence joins TRBV4-1 and TRBJ1-2; a weak D match, TRBD1 (5 bases). This CDR3 is built from 16 residues. V shed 0 bases and J shed 7 bases, with 18 bases lying between them. The germline gives CDR1 MGHRA, CDR2 YSYEKL. The CDR3 loop is CASSQDSRRAGTGYTF. For the CDR3, the DNA is TGCGCCAGCAGCCAAGATAGTCGCAGGGCCGGTACTGGCTACACCTTC.

The chain couples TRBV7-2 to TRBJ2-7; 13 bases map to TRBD2. There are 15 residues in the CDR3. In germline, CDR1 is SGHTA, CDR2 FQGNSA. The ends lost 8 bases at V and 8 bases at J; junction bases unmatched: 12. The CDR3 sequence: CASGRLAGGPAKQYF. Written as DNA, the CDR3 is TGTGCCAGCGGACGACTAGCGGGGGGTCCAGCGAAGCAGTACTTC.

The chain has TRBV7-6 and TRBJ2-2, with D possibly TRBD2 on 6 matching bases. CDR1 is SGHVS and CDR2 is FNYEAQ in the germline V gene. The V end was cut by 3 bases, the J end by 5 bases, with 7 bases between. The CDR3 is made up of 13 amino acids. The CDR3 sequence: CASSFAGTGELFF. CDR3 coding DNA: TGTGCCAGCAGCTTCGCGGGGACCGGGGAGCTGTTTTTT.

The chain recombines TRBV28 with TRBJ2-7; D unresolved. The germline CDR1 and CDR2 sequences are MDHEN and SYDVKM. The CDR3 covers 15 residues. V lost 6 bases to trimming and J lost 0 bases, with 15 bases between them. CDR3 amino acids: CASSSPGTSSYEQYF. The DNA for the CDR3 is TGTGCCAGCAGCTCCCCCGGTACGAGCTCCTACGAGCAGTACTTC. Using reference TRBV28 and TRBJ2-7 for the parts outside the CDR3, the full variable domain is DVKVTQSSRYLVKRTGEKVFLECVQDMDHENMFWYRQDPGLGLRLIYFSYDVKMKEKGDIPEGYSVSREKKERFSLILESASTNQTSMYLCASSSPGTSSYEQYFGPGTRLTVT.

V is TRBV6-4 and J is TRBJ2-7; 12 bases line up with TRBD2. Germline values: CDR1 MRHNA, CDR2 SNTAGT. The CDR3 contains 15 residues. Losses at the gene ends were 5 bases for V and 1 base for J; bases not matched to a gene: 3. The CDR3 DNA sequence: TGTGCCAGCAGTCCACTAGCGGGAGGATCCTACGAGCAGTACTTC. The encoded protein is CASSPLAGGSYEQYF.

The CDR3 loop reads CASRTRRGPQETQYF. CDR3 bases: TGTGCCAGCAGAACCCGGAGGGGGCCACAAGAGACCCAGTACTTC. The chain is built from TRBV28 and TRBJ2-5, with D perhaps matching TRBD1 (7 bases). CDR3 length: 15 amino acids. V was pared by 6 bases and J by 2 bases, with 16 bases between. Per germline, CDR1 MDHEN and CDR2 SYDVKM.